This paragraph covers one TCR beta chain sequence. Its specific antigen is unknown. The library was produced with the immunoSEQ multiplex PCR assay. The multiplex PCR relied on a mix of 60 forward primers for TCR Vbeta segments and 13 reverse primers for TCR Jbeta segments. A multiplex PCR assay on genomic DNA amplified the CDR3 region of rearranged TCR beta genes. The Illumina HiSeq System was used to sequence the amplified TCR beta libraries as 87-base-pair reads. In the paper's pipeline: Across the 600 to 700 repertoires, a later analysis counted some 80 million unique TCR beta chains, roughly 11 million of which were shared by at least two donors. Raw reads were error-corrected and collapsed into unique sequences by a nearest-neighbor algorithm in which closely related sequences were merged to remove PCR and sequencing errors. To assign V, D and J gene segments, CDR3 sequences were aligned to IMGT reference sequences. For a sequence to be retained, a match of at least six nucleotides was required to both a V gene segment and a J gene segment. Rearrangements were called productive when the CDR3 lacked stop codons and stayed in frame with V and J; all others were non-productive. Following IMGT convention, CDR3 was defined as the stretch from the second conserved V-encoded cysteine up to the conserved J-encoded phenylalanine. In an earlier analysis of just under 600 of the donors, sequences lacking an unambiguous match to a single V gene segment were excluded. An earlier analysis of a few hundred of the donors called V segments functional above 56.7% productive rearrangements and segregating when the between-donor standard deviation exceeded 5%. A statistical classification framework was built for diagnosing cytomegalovirus status from the catalog of TCR beta chain sequences. In a later analysis, V and J genes were assigned by comparing TCR nucleotide sequences against IMGT/GENE-DB human TR gene sequences. Using the TCRdist pipeline, a later analysis assigned CDR3 sequences along with most-parsimonious VDJ recombination scenarios. In a later analysis, each TCR beta chain was defined by its CDR3 amino acid sequence together with its V-gene family, and reads lacking a unique V-gene family were excluded. To address suspected cross-contamination and a sequencing artifact, a later analysis removed approximately 590 highly shared, low-generation-probability nucleotide sequences. A later analysis calculated a clonal expansion index for each public chain from normalized within-repertoire ranks of inferred template counts. Generation probabilities in a later analysis came from a VDJ recombination model fitted to out-of-frame rearrangements, and those results were checked against IGoR. A later analysis scored TCR-TCR, TCR-HLA and TCR-CMV co-occurrence with hypergeometric tests, applying a repertoire-size bias correction to TCR pairs. A later analysis estimated false discovery rates by permuting HLA or CMV assignments 20 times. In a later analysis, co-occurring TCRs were grouped using DBSCAN, with TCRdist sequence similarity added in when clustering inside HLA-allele-positive subsets. For co-occurrence clustering, repertoires with fewer than 30,000 or more than 120,000 public chains were excluded, along with five repertoires with anomalous nucleotide sharing. TCRdb stores this immuneACCESS table with in-frame sequences only. Part of the clones is absent; in the studies checked, under half of the shortfall reflects unresolved V genes, and no reason is known for the rest. V, J and clone size reflect that table, while D and trimming were determined from the DNA. The table held for this sample gives some 96,000 clones. Around 3.6% of the sample is in the top ten clones.

The record originates from a study of cytomegalovirus exposure and HLA in healthy donors (TCRdb year 2017). About the investigation overall: In an earlier analysis of about 560 of the donors, 276 Gb of sequence data and 95 million to 130 million unique TCR beta sequences from about 179 million T cells were reported. Among roughly 400 genotyped donors of the cohort, an average of around 220,000 unique TCR beta nucleotide sequences was sequenced per donor, of which approximately 18% were non-productive. An earlier analysis of 500 to 650 of the donors applied high-throughput TCR beta sequencing to assess whether each TCR beta V gene segment acted as functional or pseudogenic. The study used immunosequencing to profile the T cell repertoires of approximately 650 subjects and linked those repertoires to cytomegalovirus serostatus. The study was designed to test whether signatures of past pathogen exposure could be identified by cataloging public T cell receptors. Approximately 300 gigabases of sequencing data and approximately 91 million unique TCR sequences made up an early release that covered 640 HLA-typed donors. Donor age, sex, ethnicity and CMV serostatus were compiled together with the repertoire data. The number of typed donors differed by locus: about 629-630 for A, B, C, DRB1 and DQB1; roughly 510 for DQA1; around 580 for DPA1; and approximately 450 for DPB1. Every repertoire in the discovery cohort had been generated on one and the same sequencing platform. Both class I and class II loci were covered by HLA typing, at four-digit resolution. The later analysis used no new phenotypic data to find candidate immune exposures, relying instead on TCR beta sequences and their occurrence across donors. Among the roughly 370 genotyped donors, approximately 76% belonged to the genetic ancestry cluster associated with self-reported Caucasian donors. Genome-wide SNP genotypes for about 55% of the 666 donors were used in a later genetic analysis, which treated that subset as a discovery cohort. A later analysis re-analyzed previously published TCR beta repertoires from 666 donors and added high-resolution HLA genotyping to study TCR occurrence patterns. Roughly 5 DR-DQ haplotypes were treated as single units for association and clustering because of strong linkage in the cohort. To predict cytomegalovirus infection status, the study brought together high-throughput TCR immunosequencing, statistical association of individual TCRs with disease status, and machine learning. Besides the first cohort of roughly 700 subjects, a separate validation cohort made up of roughly 130 different subjects was used. The research as a whole found: The study gave a list of under 200 TCR beta chains associated with cytomegalovirus. According to a later analysis, TCR association rates differed among HLA loci, with DRB1 alleles showing the most associated TCRs and HLA-C alleles showing the fewest. Because HLA typing was missing for some donors at each locus, association tests included only the typed subset. The earlier analysis of 587 of the donors excluded seventeen rarely observed V segments, including chromosome 9 orphons, because counts were too low. Most TCR sequences were seen in very few donors, while some public TCRs were found in many individuals. Several of the top co-occurrence clusters appeared to be linked to parvovirus B19, influenza, CMV and Epstein-Barr virus, according to a later analysis. In vitro tests confirmed that a few of the cytomegalovirus-associated TCR beta chains recognize cytomegalovirus antigens. An association between a missense DCLRE1C variant and V-gene and J-gene trimming of TCR beta chains was found in a later genetic analysis and replicated in an independent cohort. A cluster of highly shared sequence variants was judged likely to represent a technical artifact of the sequencing pipeline. In a later analysis, HLA-associated TCR beta chains were found to be more clonally expanded and to have lower generation probabilities than equally common non-associated chains. Cytomegalovirus status was reported to be diagnosed by the classifier with high specificity and sensitivity in both the original and validation cohorts. In a later analysis, some 18,000 TCR beta sequences were associated with specific HLA alleles at a false discovery rate of 0.05. In this cohort, only TCR beta chains were sequenced, and detectable features were limited by the absence of alpha or paired-chain data. Broadly in line with IMGT annotations, most TCR beta V segments showed up in productive rearrangements about 90% or about 30% of the time in an earlier analysis of several hundred of the donors. A further reported finding was that TCR beta sequences accurately predicted the HLA-A and HLA-B alleles for most subjects in the first cohort. The presence/absence analyses assumed that sequencing depth was roughly uniform across donors, and that assumption may not be true. When HLA alleles, especially DR and DQ, strongly co-occurred, TCR associations were difficult to assign to individual alleles. The authors suggested that the approach could potentially be generalized to other disease states and immunological phenotypes. Correlated functional status among segregating V segments might be attributable to linkage disequilibrium, but an unknown experimental factor could not be ruled out. For the cohort, immune exposure information was limited to CMV serostatus. According to a later analysis, most CMV-associated TCR beta chains appeared to be HLA-restricted, and the HLA associations seemed to be driven largely by CMV exposure. A later genetic analysis reported fewer N-insertions in productive TCRs among donors in an Asian-associated ancestry cluster than the roughly 670-donor mean.

The cohort consisted of fewer than 700 healthy bone marrow donors. At the time of sampling, all cohort members were nominally healthy, though unrecorded immune exposures were likely present. The donor was CMV seronegative and was included in the group of approximately 350 seronegative cohort members. A peripheral blood sample was provided by each donor, and peripheral blood mononuclear cells were used for TCR beta sequencing. Genomic DNA was extracted from the blood cell samples with the Qiagen DNeasy Blood Extraction Kit. Sequencing used PBMCs. The TCR originated in a young woman in good health and CMV-seronegative.

The nucleotide sequence reads as follows: TGTGCCAGCAGTTTTGGAGGGGTGAATGAGCAGTTCTTC. Its protein reads: CASSFGGVNEQFF. Recombination linked TRBV27 to TRBJ2-1, and perhaps TRBD2 as D gene, on 6 matching bases. Cut back by 3 bases and 7 bases, the V and J ends lie 10 bases apart. Based on the germline V gene (reference sequence), the CDR1 and CDR2 sequences are MNHEY and SMNVEV. The CDR3 numbers 13 residues from cysteine through phenylalanine. The only DNA kept is the CDR3, 39 bases in frame from the first base.